This T cell receptor (beta chain) was sequenced for a study of blood T cell repertoires in COVID-19. Produced via immunoSEQ multiplex PCR; TCRdb's table is partial and in-frame only. The table records 100,000 to 150,000 clones, about 89% of them present only once. The CDR3 runs 14 residues. The ends lost 1 base at V and 7 bases at J; junction bases unmatched: 3. Germline loops: CDR1 LNHNV, CDR2 YYDKDF (reference sequence). This sequence was found in a man aged 55 to 70 with COVID-19, enrolled during active disease. J is TRBJ1-2 and V is TRBV15, with 10 bases matching TRBD1. The sample comprised peripheral blood. CDR3 coding DNA: TGTGCCACCAGCAGAGGACAGGGGGCTAGTGGCTACACCTTC. Its protein product is CATSRGQGASGYTF. The full variable domain, in which reference TRBV15 and TRBJ1-2 provide the parts outside the CDR3, is DAMVIQNPRYQVTQFGKPVTLSCSQTLNHNVMYWYQQKSSQAPKLLFHYYDKDFNNEADTPDNFQSRRPNTSFCFLDIRSPGLGDTAMYLCATSRGQGASGYTFGSGTRLTVV.